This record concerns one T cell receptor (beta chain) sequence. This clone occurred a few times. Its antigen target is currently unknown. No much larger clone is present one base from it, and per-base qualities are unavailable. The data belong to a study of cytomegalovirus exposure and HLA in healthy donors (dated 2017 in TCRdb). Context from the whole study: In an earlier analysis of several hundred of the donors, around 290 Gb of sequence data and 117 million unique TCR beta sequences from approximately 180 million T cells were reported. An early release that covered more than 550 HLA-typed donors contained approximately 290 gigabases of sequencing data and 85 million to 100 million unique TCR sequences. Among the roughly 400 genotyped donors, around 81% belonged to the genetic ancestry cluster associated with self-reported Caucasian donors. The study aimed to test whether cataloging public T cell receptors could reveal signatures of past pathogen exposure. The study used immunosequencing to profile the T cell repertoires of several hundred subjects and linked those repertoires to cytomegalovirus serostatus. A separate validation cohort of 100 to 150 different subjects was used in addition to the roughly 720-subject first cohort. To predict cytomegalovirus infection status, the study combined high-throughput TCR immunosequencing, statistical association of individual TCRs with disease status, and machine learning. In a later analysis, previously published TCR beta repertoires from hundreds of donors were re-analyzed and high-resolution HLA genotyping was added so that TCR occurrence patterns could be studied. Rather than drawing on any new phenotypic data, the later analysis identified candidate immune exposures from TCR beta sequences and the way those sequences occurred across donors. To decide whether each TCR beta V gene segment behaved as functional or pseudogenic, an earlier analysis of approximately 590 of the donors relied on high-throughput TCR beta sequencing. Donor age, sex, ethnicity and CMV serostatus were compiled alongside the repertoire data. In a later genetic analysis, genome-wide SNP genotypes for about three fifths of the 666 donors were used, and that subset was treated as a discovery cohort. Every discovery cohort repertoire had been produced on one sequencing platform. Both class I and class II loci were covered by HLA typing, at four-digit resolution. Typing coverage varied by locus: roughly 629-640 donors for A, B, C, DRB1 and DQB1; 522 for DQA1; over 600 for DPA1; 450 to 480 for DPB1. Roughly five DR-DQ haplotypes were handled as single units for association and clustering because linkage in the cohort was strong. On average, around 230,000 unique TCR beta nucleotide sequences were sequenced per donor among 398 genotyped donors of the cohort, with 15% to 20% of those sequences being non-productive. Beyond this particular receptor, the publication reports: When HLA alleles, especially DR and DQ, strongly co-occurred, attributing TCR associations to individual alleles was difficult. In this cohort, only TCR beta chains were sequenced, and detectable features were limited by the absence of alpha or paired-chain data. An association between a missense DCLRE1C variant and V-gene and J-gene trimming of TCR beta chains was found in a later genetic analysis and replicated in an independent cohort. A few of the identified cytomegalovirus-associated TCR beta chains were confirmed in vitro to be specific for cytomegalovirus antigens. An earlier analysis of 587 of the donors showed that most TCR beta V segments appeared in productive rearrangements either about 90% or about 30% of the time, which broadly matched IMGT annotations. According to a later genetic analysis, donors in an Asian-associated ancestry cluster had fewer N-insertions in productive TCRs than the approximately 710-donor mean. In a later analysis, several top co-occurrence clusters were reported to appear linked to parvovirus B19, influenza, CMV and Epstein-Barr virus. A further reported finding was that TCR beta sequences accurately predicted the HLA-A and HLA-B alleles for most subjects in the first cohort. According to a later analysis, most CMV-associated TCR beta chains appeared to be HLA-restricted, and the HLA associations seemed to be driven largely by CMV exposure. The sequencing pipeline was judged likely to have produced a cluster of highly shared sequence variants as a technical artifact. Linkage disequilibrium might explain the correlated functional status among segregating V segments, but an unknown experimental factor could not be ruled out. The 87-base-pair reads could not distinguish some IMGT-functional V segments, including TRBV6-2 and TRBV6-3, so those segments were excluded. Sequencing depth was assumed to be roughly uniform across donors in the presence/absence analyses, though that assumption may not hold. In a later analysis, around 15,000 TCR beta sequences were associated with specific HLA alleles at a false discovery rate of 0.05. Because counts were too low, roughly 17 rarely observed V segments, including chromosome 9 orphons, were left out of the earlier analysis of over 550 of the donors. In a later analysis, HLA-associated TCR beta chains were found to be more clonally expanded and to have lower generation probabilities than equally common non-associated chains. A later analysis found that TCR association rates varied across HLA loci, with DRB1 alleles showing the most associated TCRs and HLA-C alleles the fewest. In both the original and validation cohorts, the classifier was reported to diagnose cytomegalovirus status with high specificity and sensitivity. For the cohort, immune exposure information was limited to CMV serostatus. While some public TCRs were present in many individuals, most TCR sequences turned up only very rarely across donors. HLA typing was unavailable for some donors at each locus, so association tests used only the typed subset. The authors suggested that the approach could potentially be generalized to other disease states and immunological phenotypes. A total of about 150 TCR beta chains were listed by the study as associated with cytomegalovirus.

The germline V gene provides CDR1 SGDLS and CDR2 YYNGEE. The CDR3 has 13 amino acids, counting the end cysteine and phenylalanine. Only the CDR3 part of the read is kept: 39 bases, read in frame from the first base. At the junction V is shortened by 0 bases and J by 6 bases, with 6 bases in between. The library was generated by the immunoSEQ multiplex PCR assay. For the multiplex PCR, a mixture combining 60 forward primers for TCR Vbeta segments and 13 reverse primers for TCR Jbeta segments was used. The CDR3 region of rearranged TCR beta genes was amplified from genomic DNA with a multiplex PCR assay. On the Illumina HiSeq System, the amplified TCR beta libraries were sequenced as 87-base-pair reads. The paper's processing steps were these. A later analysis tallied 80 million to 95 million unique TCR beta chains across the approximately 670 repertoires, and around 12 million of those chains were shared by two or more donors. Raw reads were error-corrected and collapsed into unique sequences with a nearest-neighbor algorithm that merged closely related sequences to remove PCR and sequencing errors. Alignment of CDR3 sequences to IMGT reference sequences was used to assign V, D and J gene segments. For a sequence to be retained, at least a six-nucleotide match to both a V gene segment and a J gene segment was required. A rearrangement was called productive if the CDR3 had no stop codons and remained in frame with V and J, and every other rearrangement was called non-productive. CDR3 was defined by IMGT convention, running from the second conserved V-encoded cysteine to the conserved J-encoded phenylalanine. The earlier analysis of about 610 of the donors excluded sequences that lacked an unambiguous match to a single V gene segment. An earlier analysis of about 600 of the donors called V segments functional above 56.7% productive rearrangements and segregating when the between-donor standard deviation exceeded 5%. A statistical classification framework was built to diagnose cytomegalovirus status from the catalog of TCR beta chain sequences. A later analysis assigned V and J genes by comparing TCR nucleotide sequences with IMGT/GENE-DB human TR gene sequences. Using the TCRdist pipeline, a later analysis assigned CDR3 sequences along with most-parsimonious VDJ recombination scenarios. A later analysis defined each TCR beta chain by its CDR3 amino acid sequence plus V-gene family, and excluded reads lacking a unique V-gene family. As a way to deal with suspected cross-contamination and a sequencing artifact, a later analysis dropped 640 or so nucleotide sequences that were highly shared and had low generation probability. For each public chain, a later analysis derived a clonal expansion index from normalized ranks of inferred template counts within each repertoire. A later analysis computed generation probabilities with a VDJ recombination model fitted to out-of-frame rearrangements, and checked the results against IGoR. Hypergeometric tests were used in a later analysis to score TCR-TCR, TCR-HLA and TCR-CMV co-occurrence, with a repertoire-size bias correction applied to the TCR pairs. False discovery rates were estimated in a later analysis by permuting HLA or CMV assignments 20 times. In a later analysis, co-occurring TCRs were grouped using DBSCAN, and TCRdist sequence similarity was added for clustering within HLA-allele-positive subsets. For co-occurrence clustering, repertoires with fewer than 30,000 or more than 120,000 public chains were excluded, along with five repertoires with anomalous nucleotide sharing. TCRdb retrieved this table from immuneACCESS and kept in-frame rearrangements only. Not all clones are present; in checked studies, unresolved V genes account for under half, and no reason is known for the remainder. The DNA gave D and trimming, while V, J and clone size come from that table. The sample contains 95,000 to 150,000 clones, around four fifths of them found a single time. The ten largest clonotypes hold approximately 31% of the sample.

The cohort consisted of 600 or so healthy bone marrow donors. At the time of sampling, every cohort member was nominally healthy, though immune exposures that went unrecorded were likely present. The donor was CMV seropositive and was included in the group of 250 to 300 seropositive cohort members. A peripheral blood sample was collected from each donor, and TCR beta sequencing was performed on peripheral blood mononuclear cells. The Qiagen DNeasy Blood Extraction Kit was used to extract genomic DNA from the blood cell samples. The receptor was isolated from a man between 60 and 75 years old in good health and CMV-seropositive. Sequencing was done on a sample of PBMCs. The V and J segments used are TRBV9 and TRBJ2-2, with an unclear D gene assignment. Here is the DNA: TGTGCCAGCAGCGTAGTTCTTTCCGGGGAGCTGTTTTTT. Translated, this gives CASSVVLSGELFF.